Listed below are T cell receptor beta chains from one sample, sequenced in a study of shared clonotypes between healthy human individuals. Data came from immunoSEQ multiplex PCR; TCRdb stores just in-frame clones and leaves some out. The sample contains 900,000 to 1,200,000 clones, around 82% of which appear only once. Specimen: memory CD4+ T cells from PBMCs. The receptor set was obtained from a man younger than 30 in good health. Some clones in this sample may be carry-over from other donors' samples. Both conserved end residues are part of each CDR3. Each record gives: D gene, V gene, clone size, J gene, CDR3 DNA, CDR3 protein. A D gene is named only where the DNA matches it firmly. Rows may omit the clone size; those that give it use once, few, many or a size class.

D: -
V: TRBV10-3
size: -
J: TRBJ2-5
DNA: TGTGCCATCAGTGTAACGAAGGGGTACCAAGAGACCCAGTACTTC
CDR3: CAISVTKGYQETQYF

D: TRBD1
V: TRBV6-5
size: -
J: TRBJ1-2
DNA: TGTGCCAGCAGTTCCCCGGGGGACAGGGGGCGTAATGGCTACACCTTC
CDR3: CASSSPGDRGRNGYTF

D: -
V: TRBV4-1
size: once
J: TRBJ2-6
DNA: TGCGCCAGCAGCCAAGATGGGGCGCGGGCCAACGTCCTGACTTTC
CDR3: CASSQDGARANVLTF

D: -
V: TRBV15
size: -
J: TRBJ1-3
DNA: TGTGCCACCAGCAGAGATCCCTTCCGCTCTGGAAACACCATATATTTT
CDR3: CATSRDPFRSGNTIYF

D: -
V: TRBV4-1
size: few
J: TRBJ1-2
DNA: TGCGCCAGCAGCCAAGATCCAGCAGGGGGCTACACCTTC
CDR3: CASSQDPAGGYTF

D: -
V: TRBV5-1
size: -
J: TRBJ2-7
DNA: TGCGCCAGCAGCCAGAGGGGGGATGGCTACGAGCAGTACTTC
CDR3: CASSQRGDGYEQYF

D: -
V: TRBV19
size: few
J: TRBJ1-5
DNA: TGTGCCAGTAGTATTCTAATTTGGCAGCCCCAGCATTTT
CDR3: CASSILIWQPQHF

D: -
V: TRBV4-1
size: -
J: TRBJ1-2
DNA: TGCGCCAGCAGCCAAGGTGACAGATCCGCCCATGGCTACACCTTC
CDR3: CASSQGDRSAHGYTF

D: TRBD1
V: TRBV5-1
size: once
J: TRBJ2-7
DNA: TGCGCCAGCAGCCCACAAGGACAGGCGGTCTACGAGCAGTACTTC
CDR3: CASSPQGQAVYEQYF

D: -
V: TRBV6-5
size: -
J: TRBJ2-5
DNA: TGTGCCAGCAGTTACTCACAGAGAGGGGAGACCCAGTACTTC
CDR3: CASSYSQRGETQYF

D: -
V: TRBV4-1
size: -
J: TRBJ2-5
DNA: TGCGCCAGCAGCCAAGGGACCCGAGAAGAGACCCAGTACTTC
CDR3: CASSQGTREETQYF

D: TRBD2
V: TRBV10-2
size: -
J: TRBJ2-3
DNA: TGCGCCAGCGCGCGGGGGGCGGGAGGCCCAGATACGCAGTATTTT
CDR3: CASARGAGGPDTQYF

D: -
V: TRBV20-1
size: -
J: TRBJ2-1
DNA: TGCAGTCCGACAGGATACAATGAGCAGTTCTTC
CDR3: CSPTGYNEQFF

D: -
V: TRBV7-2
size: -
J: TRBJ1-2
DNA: TGTGCCAGCAGCACAGACTGGGGAGGGTATGGCTACACCTTC
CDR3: CASSTDWGGYGYTF

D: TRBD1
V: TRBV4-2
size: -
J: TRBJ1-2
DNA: TGTGCCAGCAGCCAAGGCCCGGACAGGGACTATGGCTACACCTTC
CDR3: CASSQGPDRDYGYTF

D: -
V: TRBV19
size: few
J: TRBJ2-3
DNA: TGTGCCAGTAGTATGGCCAGTAGCACAGATACGCAGTATTTT
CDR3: CASSMASSTDTQYF

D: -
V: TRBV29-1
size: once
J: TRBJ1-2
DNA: TGCAGCGTTGAAGGGCGGACTAACTATGGCTACACCTTC
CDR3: CSVEGRTNYGYTF

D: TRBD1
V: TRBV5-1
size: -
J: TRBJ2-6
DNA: TGCGCCAGCAGCACCACGACAGGGTTAACTGGGGCCAACGTCCTGACTTTC
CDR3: CASSTTTGLTGANVLTF

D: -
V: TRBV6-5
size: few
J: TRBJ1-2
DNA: TGTGCCAGTACGGGGGGAGCTGGCTACACCTTC
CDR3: CASTGGAGYTF

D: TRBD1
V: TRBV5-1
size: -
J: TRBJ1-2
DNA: TGCGCCAGCAGCTTGGGGACAGGGAATGGCTACACCTTC
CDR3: CASSLGTGNGYTF

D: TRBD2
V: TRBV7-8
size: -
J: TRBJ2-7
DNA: TGTGCCAGCAGCTCAAGGACTAGCGGGACTGGCTACGAGCAGTACTTC
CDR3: CASSSRTSGTGYEQYF

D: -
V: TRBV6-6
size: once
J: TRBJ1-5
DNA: TGTGCCAGCAGCCGGGTGGGGGCAAGCAATCAGCCCCAGCATTTT
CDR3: CASSRVGASNQPQHF

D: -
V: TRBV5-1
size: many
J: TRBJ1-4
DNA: TGCGCCAGCAGCTTGTTGGCAGCTACTAATGAAAAACTGTTTTTT
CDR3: CASSLLAATNEKLFF

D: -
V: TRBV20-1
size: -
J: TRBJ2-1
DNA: TGCAGTGCTAGACAAGACAATGAGCAGTTCTTC
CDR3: CSARQDNEQFF

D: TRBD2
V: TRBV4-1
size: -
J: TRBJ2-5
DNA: TGCGCCAGCAGCCGCAAAACTTCCGCGGGAGGCATCCAAGAGACCCAGTACTTC
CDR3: CASSRKTSAGGIQETQYF

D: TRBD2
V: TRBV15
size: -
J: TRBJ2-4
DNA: TGTGCCACCAGCAGAAAGGATGGGGGAGGGCCCGTCCGTCGGGCCAAAAACATTCAGTACTTC
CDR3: CATSRKDGGGPVRRAKNIQYF

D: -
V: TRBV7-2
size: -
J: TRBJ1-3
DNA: TGTGCCAGCAGCTTAGTTGGGGGTGTAGGAAACACCATATATTTT
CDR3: CASSLVGGVGNTIYF

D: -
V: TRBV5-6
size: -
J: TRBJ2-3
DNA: TGTGCCAGCAGCTGGGCCCGGTTTGCCAGGGTCACAGATACGCAGTATTTT
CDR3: CASSWARFARVTDTQYF

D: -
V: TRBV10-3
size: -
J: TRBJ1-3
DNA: TGTGCCATCAGTGATGGAGGAAGCTCTGGAAACACCATATATTTT
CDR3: CAISDGGSSGNTIYF

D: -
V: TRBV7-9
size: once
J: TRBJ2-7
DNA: TGTGCCAGCAGCCCCGGGACTCTCGAGCAGTACTTC
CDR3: CASSPGTLEQYF

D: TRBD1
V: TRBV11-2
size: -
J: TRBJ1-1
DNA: TGTGCCAGCAGCCTCGGGACAGGGGGTGAAGCTTTCTTT
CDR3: CASSLGTGGEAFF

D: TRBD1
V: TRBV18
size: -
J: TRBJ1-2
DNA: TGTGCCAGCTCACCCGGACAGGGTGGGAGAAATTATGGCTACACCTTC
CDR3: CASSPGQGGRNYGYTF

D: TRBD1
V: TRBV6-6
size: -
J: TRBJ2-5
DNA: TGTGCCAGCAGTTACTCGATTCAGGGGGCGACCCAGTACTTC
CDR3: CASSYSIQGATQYF

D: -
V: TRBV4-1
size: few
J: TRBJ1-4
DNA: TGCGCCAGCAGCCAAGCCGGCGGGTCGGGTTGGCAGATTAATGAAAAACTGTTTTTT
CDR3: CASSQAGGSGWQINEKLFF

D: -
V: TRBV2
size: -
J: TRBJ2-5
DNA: TGTGCCAGCAGGAAGGAGGGGACCGGGGTGACCCAGTACTTC
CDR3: CASRKEGTGVTQYF

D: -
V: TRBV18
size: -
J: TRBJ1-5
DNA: TGTGCCAGCTCACCAAACTCGAATCAGCCCCAGCATTTT
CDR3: CASSPNSNQPQHF

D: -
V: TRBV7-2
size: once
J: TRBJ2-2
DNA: TGTGCCAGTAGGAGGGGACTCAACACCGGGGAGCTGTTTTTT
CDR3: CASRRGLNTGELFF

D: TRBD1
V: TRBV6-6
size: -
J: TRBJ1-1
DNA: TGTGCCAGCAGTTACTCTTTAAGGGGGCACACTGAAGCTTTCTTT
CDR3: CASSYSLRGHTEAFF

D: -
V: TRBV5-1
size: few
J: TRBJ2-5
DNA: TGCGCCAGCAGCTCAGTAGACGGACAGCAGCAAGAGACCCAGTACTTC
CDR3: CASSSVDGQQQETQYF

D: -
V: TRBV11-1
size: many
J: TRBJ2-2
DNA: TGTGCCAGCAGCTTACTGAACACCGGGGAGCTGTTTTTT
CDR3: CASSLLNTGELFF

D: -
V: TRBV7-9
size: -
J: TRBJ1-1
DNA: TGTGCCAGCAGCTTAAACTTTATGAACACTGAAGCTTTCTTT
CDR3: CASSLNFMNTEAFF